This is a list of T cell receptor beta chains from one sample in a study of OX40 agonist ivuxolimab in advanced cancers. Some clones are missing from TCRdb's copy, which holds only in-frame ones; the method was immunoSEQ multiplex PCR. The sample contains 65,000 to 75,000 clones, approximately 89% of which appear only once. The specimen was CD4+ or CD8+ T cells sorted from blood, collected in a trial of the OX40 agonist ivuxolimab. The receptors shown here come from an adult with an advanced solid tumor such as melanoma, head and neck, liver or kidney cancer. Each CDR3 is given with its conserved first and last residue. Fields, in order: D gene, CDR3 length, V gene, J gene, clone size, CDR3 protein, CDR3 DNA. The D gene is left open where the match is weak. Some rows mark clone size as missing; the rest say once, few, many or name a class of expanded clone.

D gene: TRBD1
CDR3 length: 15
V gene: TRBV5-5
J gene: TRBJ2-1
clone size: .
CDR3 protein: CASSLVQGPYNEQFF
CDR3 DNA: TGTGCCAGCAGCTTGGTACAGGGGCCCTACAATGAGCAGTTCTTC

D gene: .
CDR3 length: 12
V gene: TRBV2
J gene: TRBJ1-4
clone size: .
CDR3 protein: CASRGGFEKLFF
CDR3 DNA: TGTGCCAGCAGGGGGGGTTTTGAAAAACTGTTTTTT

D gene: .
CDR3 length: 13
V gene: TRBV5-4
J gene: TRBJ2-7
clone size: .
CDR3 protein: CASSLVGSYEQYF
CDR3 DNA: TGTGCCAGCAGCTTGGTCGGCTCCTACGAGCAGTACTTC

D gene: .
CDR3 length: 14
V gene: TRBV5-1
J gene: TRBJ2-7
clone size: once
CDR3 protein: CASSIGSQGGEQYF
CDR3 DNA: TGCGCCAGCTCGATCGGTTCGCAGGGCGGGGAGCAGTACTTC

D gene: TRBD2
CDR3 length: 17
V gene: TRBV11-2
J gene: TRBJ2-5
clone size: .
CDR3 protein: CASSLEAARGGRETQYF
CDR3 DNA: TGTGCCAGCAGCTTAGAAGCGGCGCGGGGGGGCAGAGAGACCCAGTACTTC

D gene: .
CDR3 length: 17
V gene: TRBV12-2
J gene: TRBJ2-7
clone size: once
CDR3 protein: CASRIPGHVSLAYEQYF
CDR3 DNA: TGTGCAAGTCGCATCCCGGGACATGTATCGTTGGCCTACGAGCAGTACTTC

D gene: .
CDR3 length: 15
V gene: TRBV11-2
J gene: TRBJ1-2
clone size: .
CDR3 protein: CASSLGRGANYGYTF
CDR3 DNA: TGTGCCAGCAGCTTAGGGCGGGGGGCTAACTATGGCTACACCTTC

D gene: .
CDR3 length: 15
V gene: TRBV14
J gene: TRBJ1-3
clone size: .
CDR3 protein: CASSQGRASGNTIYF
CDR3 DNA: TGTGCCAGCAGCCAAGGCAGGGCCTCTGGAAACACCATATATTTT

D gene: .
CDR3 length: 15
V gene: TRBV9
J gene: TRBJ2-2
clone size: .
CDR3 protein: CASSPRGTNTGELFF
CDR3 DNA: TGTGCCAGCAGCCCTCGCGGTACGAACACCGGGGAGCTGTTTTTT

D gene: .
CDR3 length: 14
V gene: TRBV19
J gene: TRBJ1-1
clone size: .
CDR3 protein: CASRTGSRVAEAFF
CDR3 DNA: TGTGCCAGTAGAACAGGGTCCAGAGTCGCTGAAGCTTTCTTT

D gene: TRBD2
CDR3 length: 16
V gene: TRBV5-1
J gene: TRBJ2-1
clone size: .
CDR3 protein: CASSLAFSGGNNEQFF
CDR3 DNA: TGCGCCAGCAGCTTGGCCTTCAGCGGGGGCAACAATGAGCAGTTCTTC

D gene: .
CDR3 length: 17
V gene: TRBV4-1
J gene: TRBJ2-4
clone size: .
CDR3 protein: CASSQDPGEFAKNIQYF
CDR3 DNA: TGCGCCAGCAGCCAAGATCCTGGGGAATTTGCCAAAAACATTCAGTACTTC

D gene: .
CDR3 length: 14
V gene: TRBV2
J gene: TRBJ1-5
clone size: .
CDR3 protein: CASSEADSNQPQHF
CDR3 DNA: TGTGCCAGCAGTGAGGCGGACAGCAATCAGCCCCAGCATTTT

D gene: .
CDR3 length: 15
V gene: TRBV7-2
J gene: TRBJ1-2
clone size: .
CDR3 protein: CASSLARASPVGYTF
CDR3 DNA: TGTGCCAGCAGCTTAGCCAGGGCGTCCCCGGTTGGCTACACCTTC

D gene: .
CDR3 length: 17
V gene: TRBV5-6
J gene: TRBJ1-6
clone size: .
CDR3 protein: CASNRRGERSYNSPLHF
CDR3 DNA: TGTGCCAGCAACCGACGAGGGGAAAGATCCTATAATTCACCCCTCCACTTT

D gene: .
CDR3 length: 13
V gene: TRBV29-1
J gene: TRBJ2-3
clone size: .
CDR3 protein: CSVHTGGTDTQYF
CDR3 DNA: TGCAGCGTCCATACGGGAGGCACAGATACGCAGTATTTT

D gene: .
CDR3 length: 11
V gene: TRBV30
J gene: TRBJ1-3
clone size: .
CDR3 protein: CAWDRGNTIYF
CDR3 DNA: TGTGCCTGGGACCGCGGAAACACCATATATTTT

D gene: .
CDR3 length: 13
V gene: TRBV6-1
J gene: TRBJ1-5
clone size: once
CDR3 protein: CASMGVFNQPQHF
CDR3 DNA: TGTGCCAGCATGGGAGTTTTCAATCAGCCCCAGCATTTT

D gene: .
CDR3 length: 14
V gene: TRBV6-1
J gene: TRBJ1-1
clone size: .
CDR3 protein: CASALEGFNTEAFF
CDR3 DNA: TGTGCCAGCGCCCTGGAGGGGTTTAACACTGAAGCTTTCTTT

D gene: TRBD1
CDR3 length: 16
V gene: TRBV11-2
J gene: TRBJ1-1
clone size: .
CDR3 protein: CASSSLGQGLDTEAFF
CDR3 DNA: TGTGCCAGCAGCTCCCTCGGACAGGGGTTGGACACTGAAGCTTTCTTT

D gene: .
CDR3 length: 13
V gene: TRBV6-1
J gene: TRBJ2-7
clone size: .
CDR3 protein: CASGGAKSYEQYF
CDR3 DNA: TGTGCCAGCGGGGGGGCTAAGTCCTACGAGCAGTACTTC

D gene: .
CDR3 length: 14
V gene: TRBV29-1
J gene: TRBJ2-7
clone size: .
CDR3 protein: CSVGRSMNSYEQYF
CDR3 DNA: TGCAGCGTGGGCAGGTCGATGAATTCCTACGAGCAGTACTTC

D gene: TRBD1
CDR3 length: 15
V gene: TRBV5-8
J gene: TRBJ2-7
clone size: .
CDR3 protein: CASRHTGARLYEQYF
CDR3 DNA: TGTGCCAGCAGACACACAGGGGCGCGTTTATACGAGCAGTACTTC

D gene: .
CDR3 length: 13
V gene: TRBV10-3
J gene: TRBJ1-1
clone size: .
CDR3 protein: CATRGRGDTEAFF
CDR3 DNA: TGTGCCACCAGAGGGCGGGGGGACACTGAAGCTTTCTTT

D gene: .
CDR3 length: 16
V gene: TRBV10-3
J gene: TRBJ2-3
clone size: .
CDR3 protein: CAISGKRGPNTDTQYF
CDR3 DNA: TGTGCCATCAGTGGTAAACGGGGACCCAACACAGATACGCAGTATTTT

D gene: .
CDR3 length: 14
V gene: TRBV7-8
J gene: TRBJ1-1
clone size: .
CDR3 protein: CASSLEWGNTEAFF
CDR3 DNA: TGTGCCAGCAGCTTAGAATGGGGTAACACTGAAGCTTTCTTT

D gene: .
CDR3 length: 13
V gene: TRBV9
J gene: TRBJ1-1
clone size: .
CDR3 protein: CASSVYGEAEAFF
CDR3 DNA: TGTGCCAGCAGCGTCTACGGTGAGGCTGAAGCTTTCTTT

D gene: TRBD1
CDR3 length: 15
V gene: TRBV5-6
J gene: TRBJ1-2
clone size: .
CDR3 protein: CASSLEAAGGRGYTF
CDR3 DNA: TGTGCCAGCAGCTTGGAGGCGGCAGGGGGGAGGGGCTACACCTTC

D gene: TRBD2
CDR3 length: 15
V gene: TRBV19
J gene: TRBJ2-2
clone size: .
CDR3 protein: CASSGKGTTTGELFF
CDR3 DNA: TGTGCCAGTAGTGGCAAGGGGACTACCACCGGGGAGCTGTTTTTT

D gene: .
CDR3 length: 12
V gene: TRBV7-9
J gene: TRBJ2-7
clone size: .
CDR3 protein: CASSQGSYEQYF
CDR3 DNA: TGTGCCAGCAGCCAGGGCAGTTACGAGCAGTACTTC

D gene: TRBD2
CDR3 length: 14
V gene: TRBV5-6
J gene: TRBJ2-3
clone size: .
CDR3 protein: CASSTGGPTDTQYF
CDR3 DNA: TGTGCCAGCAGCACGGGAGGTCCCACAGATACGCAGTATTTT

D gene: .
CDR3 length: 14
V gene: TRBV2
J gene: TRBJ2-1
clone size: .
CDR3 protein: CASSVRDPTNEQFF
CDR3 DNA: TGTGCCAGCAGTGTACGGGACCCCACTAATGAGCAGTTCTTC

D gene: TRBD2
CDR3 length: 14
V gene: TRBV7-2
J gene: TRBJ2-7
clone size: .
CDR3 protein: CASSLAMGEGEQYF
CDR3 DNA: TGTGCCAGCAGCTTAGCAATGGGGGAGGGCGAGCAGTACTTC

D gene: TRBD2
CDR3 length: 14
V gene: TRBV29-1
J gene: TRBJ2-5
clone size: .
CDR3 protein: CSPPSGGPEETQYF
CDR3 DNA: TGCAGCCCCCCTAGCGGGGGGCCGGAGGAGACCCAGTACTTC

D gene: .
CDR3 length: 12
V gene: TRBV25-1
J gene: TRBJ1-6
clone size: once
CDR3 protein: CASSEVYSPLHF
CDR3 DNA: TGTGCCAGCAGTGAAGTTTATTCACCCCTCCACTTT

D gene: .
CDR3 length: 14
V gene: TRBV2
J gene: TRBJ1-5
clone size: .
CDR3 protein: CASSENGGGQPQHF
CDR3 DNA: TGTGCCAGCAGTGAAAACGGGGGGGGCCAGCCCCAGCATTTT

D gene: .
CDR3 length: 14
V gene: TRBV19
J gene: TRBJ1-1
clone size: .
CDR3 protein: CASSYQTSYTEAFF
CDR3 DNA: TGTGCCAGTAGTTACCAAACAAGTTACACTGAAGCTTTCTTT